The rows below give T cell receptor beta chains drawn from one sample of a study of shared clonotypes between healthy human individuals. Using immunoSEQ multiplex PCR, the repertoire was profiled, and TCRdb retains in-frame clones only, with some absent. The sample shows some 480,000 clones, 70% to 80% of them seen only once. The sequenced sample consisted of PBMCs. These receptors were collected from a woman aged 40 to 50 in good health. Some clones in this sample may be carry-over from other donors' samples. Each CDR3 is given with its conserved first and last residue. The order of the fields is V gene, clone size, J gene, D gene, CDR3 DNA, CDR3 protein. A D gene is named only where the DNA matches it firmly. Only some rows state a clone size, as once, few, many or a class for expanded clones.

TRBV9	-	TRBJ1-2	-	TGTGCCAGCAGCGTAGTGCCCGCAAACTATGGCTACACCTTC	CASSVVPANYGYTF
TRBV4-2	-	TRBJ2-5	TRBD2	TGTGCCAGCAGCCAAGGGACTAGCCCACTGGGGCAAGAGACCCAGTACTTC	CASSQGTSPLGQETQYF
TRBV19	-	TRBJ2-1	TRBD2	TGTGCCAGTAGTCTACTACTAGCGGGAGGAAATGAGCAGTTCTTC	CASSLLLAGGNEQFF
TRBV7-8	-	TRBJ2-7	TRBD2	TGTGCCAGCAGCCGCGGACTAGCGGGAGCTCACGAGCAGTACTTC	CASSRGLAGAHEQYF
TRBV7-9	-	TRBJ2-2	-	TGTGCCAGCAGCTTAGTTCTGGGTCTGAACACCGGGGAGCTGTTTTTT	CASSLVLGLNTGELFF
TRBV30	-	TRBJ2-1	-	TGTGCCTGGAGTGTACTCCTTTTTCGGGATGAGCAGTTCTTC	CAWSVLLFRDEQFF
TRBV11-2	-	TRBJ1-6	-	TGTGCCAGCAGCCCTCGTCAGGGCCCTCCTTATAATTCACCCCTCCACTTT	CASSPRQGPPYNSPLHF
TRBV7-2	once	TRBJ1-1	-	TGTGCCAGCAGCTTAGCGGTAGGGGAGTACACTGAAGCTTTCTTT	CASSLAVGEYTEAFF
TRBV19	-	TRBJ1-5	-	TGTGCCAGTAGTATTCAGTATTATAGCAATCAGCCCCAGCATTTT	CASSIQYYSNQPQHF
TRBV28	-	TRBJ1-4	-	TGTGCCAGCGGTCTCACCGGGACACGGAATGAAAAACTGTTTTTT	CASGLTGTRNEKLFF
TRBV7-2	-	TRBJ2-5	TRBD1	TGTGCCAGCAGCTCAAGACAGGGTTGGGGGGAGACCCAGTACTTC	CASSSRQGWGETQYF